The T cell receptor beta chain under discussion was sequenced for a study of human T cells and chemical hapten exposure. Study-level information: Women made up most patients, who had alopecia areata, totalis or universalis.

Study observations and caveats: DPC sensitization left the count of TCRs above 1 in 1000 unchanged. Donors in the study had alopecia, meaning their immune response may differ from healthy people's.

V dropped 2 bases and J dropped 6 bases, with 5 bases sitting between them. Germline loops: CDR1 MNHNS, CDR2 SASEGT. This CDR3 comprises 12 residues. TCRdb fed the RACE reads into MiXCR, producing one record per CDR3 protein. The sample consists of 42,000 or so distinct CDR3 sequences, more than 8.5% of them appearing once. This clonotype occurred many times. What it binds is not known. The sample's time point: patch test 2, 6 weeks after DPC sensitization. Treatment described: therapeutic diphenylcyclopropenone sensitization with weekly scalp DPC. The TCR was taken from a woman between 40 and 50 years old with alopecia areata. Some clones in this sample may be carry-over from other donors' samples. Sequenced material: whole blood, taken in connection with sensitization to the hapten diphenylcyclopropenone (DPC). V and J are TRBV6-1 and TRBJ1-5, with unresolved D. This chain's CDR3 is CASSESLQPQHF. The CDR3, as DNA: TGTGCCAGCAGTGAATCCCTTCAGCCCCAGCATTTT.